The entry below gives a single TCR beta chain sequence along with its context. This receptor's antigen is unknown. No qualities accompany the bases; no much larger clone lies one base away. TCRbeta CDR3 regions were amplified from genomic DNA by means of the immunoSEQ Assay, a bias-controlled multiplex PCR. The paper's data handling went like this. Within the assay, amplification of reference gene primers was used to estimate how many nucleated cells each sample contained. Sequence reads were collapsed and filtered to measure the absolute abundance of every unique TCRbeta CDR3 rearrangement. For each sample, productive Simpson clonality was calculated by taking the square root of Simpson's diversity index across productive rearrangements. TCRdb limited this immuneACCESS table to in-frame rearrangements with V and J called. A share of clones is missing; checked studies link under half to unresolved V genes, and the rest is unexplained. V, J and clone size derive from that table, while D and trimming were established from the DNA sequence. In this sample the table shows 250,000 to 350,000 clones, 85% to 90% of which occur a single time. Together, the top ten hold roughly 2.9% of the sample.

This entry belongs to a study of blood T cell repertoires in COVID-19 (dated by TCRdb to 2020 to 2022). Regarding the complete study: Collaborator samples came from the United States, Italy and Spain and covered acute and convalescent phases of COVID-19. The material from the prospective study consisted of cDNA or gDNA derived from T cells, B-cell-depleted T cells, or PBMCs. The dataset comprised deeply sampled blood TCRbeta repertoires from subjects exposed to, actively infected with, or recovered from COVID-19. The repertoires were released in a freely available public database meant as a resource for research on the immune response to SARS-CoV-2. Samples were obtained from the ongoing ImmuneRACE study (first 160 participants) and from over a thousand subjects provided by 6 global collaborators. Nearly every sample came with metadata listing a de-identified subject ID, COVID-19 status, age in years and sex. Where HLA class I and class II types were available, the types were taken from metadata supplied by the sample provider, not from assay-based typing.

In Seattle, one collaborating source enrolled patients while the infection was active and tracked those patients longitudinally over the course of disease. Each collaborating institution followed its own protocols to collect whole blood in K2EDTA tubes. For TCRbeta analysis, collaborators shipped samples in one of three forms: frozen whole blood, isolated PBMCs, or DNA extracted from either of those sample types. Results the study describes overall, beyond this receptor: Clinical and demographic metadata were provided uncurated, with the amount varying by source and participant.

For CDR1 and CDR2, the germline V gene lists SGHAT and FQNNGV. Unmatched junction bases come to 12, with V trimmed by 5 bases and J by 0 bases. Reading from cysteine to phenylalanine, the CDR3 counts 18 amino acids. Only the CDR3 region is kept as DNA, spanning 54 bases read in frame from base 1. The clonotype originates from a woman in her twenties or thirties with COVID-19, enrolled during active disease. This sequence uses TRBV11-2 and TRBJ2-1, with 8 bases matching TRBD1. Material: peripheral blood. CDR3 sequence: CASSRTSTGANSYNEQFF. The nucleotide sequence is TGTGCCAGCAGCCGGACCTCGACAGGGGCGAACTCCTACAATGAGCAGTTCTTC.